The 11 T cell receptor beta chains reported below all come from one sample, sequenced in a study of human CD8 memory T cell subsets. UMI-labeled 5' RACE generated the TCR beta libraries. TCRdb derives one entry per CDR3 protein from the 5' RACE reads, leaving out DNA. The sample includes about 6,700 distinct CDR3 sequences. TPEX cells were early memory CD8+ T cells (CCR7+ PD-1+ TIGIT+) that had exhausted-like traits. Source material: CD8+ T cells from PBMCs. These receptors originate from a human donor in good health.

The chain links TRBV19 to TRBJ1-6; lacking DNA, the TRBD1 call made by TCRdb goes unchecked. The CDR3 covers 14 residues. CDR1 is LNHDA and CDR2 is SQIVND in the germline V gene (reference sequence). The CDR3: CATQLTGDNSPLHF.

The chain recombines TRBV21-1 with TRBJ2-7. TRBV21-1 is a known pseudogene. This CDR3 is built from 12 residues. CDR3 loop: CASSNFLSEQYF.

This chain links TRBV5-5 with TRBJ1-1. From germline, CDR1 is SGHKS and CDR2 YYEKEE (reference sequence). The CDR3 loop spans 14 amino acids. The CDR3: CASSLADGSTEAFF.

This chain links TRBV5-1 with TRBJ1-2; the D gene TCRdb calls, TRBD1, cannot be checked with no DNA. The CDR3 runs to 18 residues. Germline V gives CDR1 SGHRS, CDR2 YFSETQ. CDR3 region: CASSPGGGTGFDNYGYTF. Looking up the rest from reference TRBV5-1 and TRBJ1-2 gives the full variable domain: KAGVTQTPRYLIKTRGQQVTLSCSPISGHRSVSWYQQTPGQGLQFLFEYFSETQRNKGNFPGRFSGRQFSNSRSEMNVSTLELGDSALYLCASSPGGGTGFDNYGYTFGSGTRLTVV.

This sequence joins TRBV20-1 and TRBJ2-7. CDR3 length: 12 residues. CDR1 is DFQATT, CDR2 SNEGSKA, per germline (reference sequence). The CDR3 spells CSARRSSYEQYF.

This clonotype is deemed medium-sized by its frequency. The chain is built from TRBV2 and TRBJ2-1; checking the TCRdb D call of TRBD1 is not possible without DNA. The CDR3 extends over 15 amino acids. Germline CDR1 reads SNHLY; CDR2 reads FYNNEI. The CDR3: CASSESRLGRNEQFF.

V is TRBV3-1 and J is TRBJ1-1; TCRdb calls TRBD1, which cannot be checked without DNA. This CDR3 spans 13 amino acids. CDR1 LGHDT and CDR2 YNNKEL come from the germline V gene (reference sequence). CDR3 loop: CASSQSGFTEAFF.

The rearrangement joins TRBV12-3 or TRBV12-4 to TRBJ2-1; TCRdb's D call of TRBD2 is untestable without DNA. CDR3 length equals 12 residues. CDR3: CASRTEGHSEFF.

The rearrangement uses TRBV29-1 and TRBJ2-7; as DNA is missing, the TRBD2 call by TCRdb cannot be tested. This CDR3 region has 14 residues. Germline V gives CDR1 SQVTM, CDR2 ANQGSEA. The CDR3 loop is CSVEDTGLADEQYF.

The chain has TRBV21-1 and TRBJ2-4; TCRdb selects TRBD1, and the lack of DNA leaves this call unchecked. TRBV21-1 is assigned pseudogene status. This CDR3 comprises 16 residues. The CDR3 sequence is CASTRPGSWSFDIQYF.

The rearrangement links TRBV2 to TRBJ2-7. CDR3 size: 14 residues. The germline V gene has CDR1 SNHLY and CDR2 FYNNEI. The CDR3 loop reads CASSDFAVSYEQYF.